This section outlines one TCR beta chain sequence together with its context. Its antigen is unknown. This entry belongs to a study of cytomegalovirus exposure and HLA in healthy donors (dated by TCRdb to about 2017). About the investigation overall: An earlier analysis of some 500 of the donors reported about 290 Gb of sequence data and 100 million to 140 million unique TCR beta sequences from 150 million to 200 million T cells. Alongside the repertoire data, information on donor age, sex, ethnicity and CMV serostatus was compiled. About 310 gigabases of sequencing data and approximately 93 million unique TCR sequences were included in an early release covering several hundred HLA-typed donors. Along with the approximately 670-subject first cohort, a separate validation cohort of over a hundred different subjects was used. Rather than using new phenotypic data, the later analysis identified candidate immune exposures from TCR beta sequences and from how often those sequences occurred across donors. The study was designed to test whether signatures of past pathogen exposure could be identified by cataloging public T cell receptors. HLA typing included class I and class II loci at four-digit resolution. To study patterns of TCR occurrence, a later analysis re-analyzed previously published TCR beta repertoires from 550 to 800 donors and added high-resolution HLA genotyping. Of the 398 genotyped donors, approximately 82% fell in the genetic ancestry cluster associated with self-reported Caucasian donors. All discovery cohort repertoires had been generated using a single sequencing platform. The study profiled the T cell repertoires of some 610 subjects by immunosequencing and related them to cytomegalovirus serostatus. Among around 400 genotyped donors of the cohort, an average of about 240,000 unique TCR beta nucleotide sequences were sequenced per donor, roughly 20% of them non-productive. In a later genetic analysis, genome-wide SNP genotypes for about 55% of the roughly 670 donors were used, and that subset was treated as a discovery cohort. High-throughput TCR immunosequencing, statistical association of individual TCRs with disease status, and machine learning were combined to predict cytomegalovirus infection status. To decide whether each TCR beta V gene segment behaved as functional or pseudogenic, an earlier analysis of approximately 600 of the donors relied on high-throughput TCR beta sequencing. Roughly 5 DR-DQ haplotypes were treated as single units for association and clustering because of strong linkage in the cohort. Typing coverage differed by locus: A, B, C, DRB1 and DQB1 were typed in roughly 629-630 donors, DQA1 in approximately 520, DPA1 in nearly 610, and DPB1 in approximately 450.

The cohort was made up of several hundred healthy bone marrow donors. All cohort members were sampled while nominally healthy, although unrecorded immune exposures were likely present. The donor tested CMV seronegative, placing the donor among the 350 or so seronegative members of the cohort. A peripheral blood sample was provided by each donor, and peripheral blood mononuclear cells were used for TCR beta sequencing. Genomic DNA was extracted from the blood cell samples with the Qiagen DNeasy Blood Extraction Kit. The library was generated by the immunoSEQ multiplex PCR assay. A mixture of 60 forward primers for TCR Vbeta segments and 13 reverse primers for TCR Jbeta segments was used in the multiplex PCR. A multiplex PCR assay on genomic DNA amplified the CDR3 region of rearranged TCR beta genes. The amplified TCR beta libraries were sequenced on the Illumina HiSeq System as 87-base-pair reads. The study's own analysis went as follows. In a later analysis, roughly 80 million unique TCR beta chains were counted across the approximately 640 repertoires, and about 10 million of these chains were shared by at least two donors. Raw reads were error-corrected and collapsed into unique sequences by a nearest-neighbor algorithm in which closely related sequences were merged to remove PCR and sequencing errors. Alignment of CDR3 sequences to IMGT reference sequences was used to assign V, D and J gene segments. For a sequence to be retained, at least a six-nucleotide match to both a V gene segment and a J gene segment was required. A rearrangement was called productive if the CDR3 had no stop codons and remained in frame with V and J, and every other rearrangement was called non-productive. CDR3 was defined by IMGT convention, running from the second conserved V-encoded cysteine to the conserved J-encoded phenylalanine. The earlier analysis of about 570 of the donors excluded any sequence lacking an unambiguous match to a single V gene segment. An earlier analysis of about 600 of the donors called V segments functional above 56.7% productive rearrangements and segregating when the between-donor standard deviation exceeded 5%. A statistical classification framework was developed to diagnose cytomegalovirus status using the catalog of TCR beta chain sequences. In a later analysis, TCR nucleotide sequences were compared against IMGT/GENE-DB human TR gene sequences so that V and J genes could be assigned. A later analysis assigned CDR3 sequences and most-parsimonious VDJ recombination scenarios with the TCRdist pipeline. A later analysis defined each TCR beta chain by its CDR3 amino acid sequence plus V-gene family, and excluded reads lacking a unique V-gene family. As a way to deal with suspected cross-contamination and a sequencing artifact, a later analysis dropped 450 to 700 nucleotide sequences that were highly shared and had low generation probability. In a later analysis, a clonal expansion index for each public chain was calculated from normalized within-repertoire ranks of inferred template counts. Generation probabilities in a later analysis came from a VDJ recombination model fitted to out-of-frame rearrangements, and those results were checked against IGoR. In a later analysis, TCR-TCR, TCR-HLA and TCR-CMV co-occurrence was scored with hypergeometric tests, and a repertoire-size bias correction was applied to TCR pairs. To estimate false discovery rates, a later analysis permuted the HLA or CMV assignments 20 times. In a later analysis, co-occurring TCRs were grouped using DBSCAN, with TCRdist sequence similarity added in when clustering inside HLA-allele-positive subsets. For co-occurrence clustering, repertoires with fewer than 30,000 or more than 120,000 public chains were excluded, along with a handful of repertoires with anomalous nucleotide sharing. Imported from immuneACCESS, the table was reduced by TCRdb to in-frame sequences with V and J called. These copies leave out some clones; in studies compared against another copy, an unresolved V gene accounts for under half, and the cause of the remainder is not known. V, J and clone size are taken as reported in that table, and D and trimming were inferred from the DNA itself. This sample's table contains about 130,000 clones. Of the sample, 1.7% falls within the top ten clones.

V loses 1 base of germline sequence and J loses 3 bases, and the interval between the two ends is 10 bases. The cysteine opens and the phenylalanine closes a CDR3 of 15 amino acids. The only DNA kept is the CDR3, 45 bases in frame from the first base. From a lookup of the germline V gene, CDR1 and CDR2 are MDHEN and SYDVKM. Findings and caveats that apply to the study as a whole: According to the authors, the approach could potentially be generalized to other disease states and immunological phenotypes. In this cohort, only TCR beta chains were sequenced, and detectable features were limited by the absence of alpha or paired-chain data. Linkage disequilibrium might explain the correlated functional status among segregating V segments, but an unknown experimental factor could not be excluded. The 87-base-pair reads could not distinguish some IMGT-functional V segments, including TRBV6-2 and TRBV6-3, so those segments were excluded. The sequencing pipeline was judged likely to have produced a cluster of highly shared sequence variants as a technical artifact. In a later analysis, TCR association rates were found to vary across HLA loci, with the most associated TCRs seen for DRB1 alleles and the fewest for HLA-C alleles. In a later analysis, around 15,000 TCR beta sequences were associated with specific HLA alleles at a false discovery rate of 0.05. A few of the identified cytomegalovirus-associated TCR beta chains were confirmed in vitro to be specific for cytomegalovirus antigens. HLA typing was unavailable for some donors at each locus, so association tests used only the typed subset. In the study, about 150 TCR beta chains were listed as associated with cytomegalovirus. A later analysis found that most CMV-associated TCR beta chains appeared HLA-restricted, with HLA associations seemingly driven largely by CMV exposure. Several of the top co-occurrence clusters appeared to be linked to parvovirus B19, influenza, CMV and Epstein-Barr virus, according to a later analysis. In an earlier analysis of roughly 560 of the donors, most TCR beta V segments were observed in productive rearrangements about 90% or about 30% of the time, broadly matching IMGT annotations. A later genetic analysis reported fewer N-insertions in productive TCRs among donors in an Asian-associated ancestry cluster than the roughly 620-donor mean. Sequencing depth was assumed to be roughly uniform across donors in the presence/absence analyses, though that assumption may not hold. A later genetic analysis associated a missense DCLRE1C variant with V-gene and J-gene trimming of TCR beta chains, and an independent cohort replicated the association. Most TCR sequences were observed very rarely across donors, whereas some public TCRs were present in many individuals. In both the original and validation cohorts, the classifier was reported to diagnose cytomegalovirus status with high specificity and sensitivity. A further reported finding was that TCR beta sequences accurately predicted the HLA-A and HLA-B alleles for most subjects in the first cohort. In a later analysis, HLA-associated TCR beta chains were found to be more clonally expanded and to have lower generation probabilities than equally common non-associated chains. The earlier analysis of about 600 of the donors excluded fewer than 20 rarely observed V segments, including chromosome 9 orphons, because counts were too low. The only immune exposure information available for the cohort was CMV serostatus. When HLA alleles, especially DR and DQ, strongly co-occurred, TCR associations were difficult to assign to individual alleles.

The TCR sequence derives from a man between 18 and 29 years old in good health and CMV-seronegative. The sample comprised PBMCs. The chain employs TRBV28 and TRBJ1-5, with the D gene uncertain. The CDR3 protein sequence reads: CASSLFGRFNQPQHF. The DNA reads TGTGCCAGCAGTTTATTTGGCAGATTCAATCAGCCCCAGCATTTT.